The TCR beta chain under discussion was sequenced for a study of CD8 T cells in ankylosing spondylitis (dated by TCRdb to about 2017). A note on the overall study: T cell receptor beta repertoires were profiled in healthy donors and ankylosing spondylitis patients so that disease-linked TCR variants could be found. The full study cohort comprised 25 ankylosing spondylitis patients and roughly 100 healthy donors. Samples of peripheral blood were taken, and for ankylosing spondylitis patients, synovial fluid was collected as well.

Relative to germline, V is 2 bases shorter and J is 6 bases shorter, with 8 bases between their ends. Counted from cysteine to phenylalanine, this CDR3 has 12 amino acids. Only the CDR3 region is kept as DNA, spanning 36 bases read in frame from base 1. Via the germline V gene, CDR1 is SGHVS and CDR2 FNYEAQ. TCRdb records Illumina HiSeq 2500 as the sequencer. TCR beta libraries were prepared by quantitative 5'-RACE with molecular barcodes. Processing in the source paper ran as follows. To identify disease-linked TCR variants, a new computational method was used, one built on a probabilistic model of VDJ rearrangement. The public sequencing data were trimmed at Q25 with fastp and processed into clonotypes with MiXCR by TCRdb, which kept only in-frame beta chains. Records with the same CDR3 protein are collapsed into one entry carrying the most frequent genes and DNA. The V and J calls were determined by TCRdb, not by the authors. The sample table lists about 360,000 distinct CDR3 sequences, approximately 22% of them with a count of one. The top ten hold about 12% of the sample.

With regard to this clonotype: The clone's antigen remains unknown. No base qualities exist here, and no much larger clone lies one base off it.

Results the study describes overall, beyond this receptor: A CD8+ phenotype was shown by the disease-linked clones, which were found at relatively low frequencies in peripheral blood. Some motif variants were previously reported in synovial fluid and blood of reactive arthritis patients, suggesting common disease-initiation mechanisms. Blood from ankylosing spondylitis patients appeared to be characterized by a TCR beta motif composed of several highly homologous amino acid variants. According to the report, matched synovial fluid samples from ankylosing spondylitis patients were significantly enriched for the disease-linked clones.

Sequences were obtained from blood, either unsorted or a sorted T cell fraction (not recorded which). The clonotype was recovered from a male donor with ankylosing spondylitis or in good health (not recorded which). The receptor chain draws on TRBV7-6 and TRBJ2-7; TRBD1 might be the D gene, on 5 matching bases. CDR3 reads: CASSLKGAEQYF. The DNA reads TGTGCCAGCAGCTTAAAAGGGGCCGAGCAGTACTTC.